These T cell receptor beta chains were read from a single sample in a study of T cell clonotyping in hematopoietic cell transplantation. Measured with immunoSEQ multiplex PCR; TCRdb has only the in-frame clones, and not every one. The sample carries 55,000 to 70,000 clones, roughly 93% recorded once. Sequences were obtained from peripheral blood mononuclear cells. These receptors were obtained from a middle-aged man in good health. Some clones in this sample may be carry-over from other donors' samples. Each CDR3 is given with its conserved first and last residue.

TRBV11-2	TRBJ1-4	CASSLVEEKLFF
TRBV19	TRBJ2-6	CASRGGSSGANVLTF
TRBV10-1	TRBJ1-3	CASRYFGNTIYF
TRBV6-1	TRBJ1-4	CASSEASQATNEKLFF
TRBV6-1	TRBJ2-6	CASRETGGQWANVLTF
TRBV4-1	TRBJ2-5	CASSQDELAGNGNQETQYF
TRBV28	TRBJ2-7	CASRSSYEQYF
TRBV9	TRBJ2-7	CASSVTSGGDEQYF
TRBV15	TRBJ2-1	CATSRAASGHEQFF
TRBV28	TRBJ2-1	CASSLGLAGVASYNEQFF
TRBV7-7	TRBJ1-5	CASSPRDRKIRSNQPQHF
TRBV6-5	TRBJ2-7	CASNEGTGSYEQYF
TRBV9	TRBJ2-3	CASSVSGSGAGGDTQYF
TRBV5-1	TRBJ2-2	CASSLTGGIGELFF
TRBV27	TRBJ2-6	CASSSLSGANVLTF
TRBV18	TRBJ2-7	CASSLRGPPYEQYF
TRBV9	TRBJ1-1	CASSVEPRAEAFF
TRBV9	TRBJ2-3	CASSGAVTDTQYF
TRBV11-3	TRBJ2-5	CASSFGGEETQYF
TRBV5-4	TRBJ2-7	CASSLEHYEQYF
TRBV7-6	TRBJ1-1	CASSLDMLNTEAFF
TRBV7-2	TRBJ2-5	CASSSQRLAGGRETQYF
TRBV29-1	TRBJ1-5	CSHKRGDPSNQPQHF
TRBV5-1	TRBJ2-5	CASSLELAGGIQETQYF
TRBV28	TRBJ2-5	CASSSGRRETQYF
TRBV7-8	TRBJ2-7	CASSPWDRGGEQYF
TRBV15	TRBJ1-6	CATKWTGRSSYNSPLHF